This passage covers 4 T cell receptor beta chains from one sample sequenced in a study of T cell changes during pregnancy in multiple sclerosis. Clones were read by immunoSEQ multiplex PCR, and TCRdb kept only the in-frame ones, dropping some. The sample shows 30,000 to 40,000 clones, roughly nine tenths of them seen only once. Source: CD4+ T cells from peripheral blood mononuclear cells, taken after pregnancy. All receptors come from a female donor in good health, enrolled as a control in a pregnancy study.

DNA for the CDR3: TGCGCCAGCAGCTTGGCCGGAAGGAGGTCTAGCACAGATACGCAGTATTTT. Translating gives CASSLAGRRSSTDTQYF. The chain carries TRBV5-1 and TRBJ2-3; TRBD2 is a possible D gene (5 bases). This CDR3 spans 17 amino acids. V was trimmed by 0 bases and J by 0 bases, leaving 14 bases between them. Germline values: CDR1 SGHRS, CDR2 YFSETQ.

The rearrangement uses TRBV7-8 and TRBJ2-1; the D gene is possibly TRBD2 (5 bases). Per germline, CDR1 SGHVS and CDR2 FQNEAQ. The CDR3 spans 13 residues. V shed 0 bases and J shed 8 bases, with 8 bases lying between them. The CDR3: CASSLAPSHEQFF. In nucleotides, the CDR3 is TGTGCCAGCAGCTTAGCCCCTAGCCATGAGCAGTTCTTC. Based on the CDR3 plus reference TRBV7-8 and TRBJ2-1, the full variable domain is GAGVSQSPRYKVAKRGQDVALRCDPISGHVSLFWYQQALGQGPEFLTYFQNEAQLDKSGLPSDRFFAERPEGSVSTLKIQRTQQEDSAVYLCASSLAPSHEQFFGPGTRLTVL.

This CDR3 reads CAWSGPQGILHEQYF. The CDR3 coding sequence is TGTGCCTGGAGTGGCCCCCAGGGGATACTTCACGAGCAGTACTTC. This chain links TRBV30 with TRBJ2-7; maybe TRBD1 (6 bases). V was cut by 1 base and J by 5 bases, with 18 bases left in between. Looked up from germline, CDR1 is GTSNPN and CDR2 is SVGIG (reference sequence). There are 15 residues in the CDR3.

The V and J genes are TRBV29-1 and TRBJ2-1; TRBD2 aligns across 10 bases. In germline, CDR1 is SQVTM, CDR2 ANQGSEA. V lost 0 bases to trimming and J lost 8 bases; unmatched junction nucleotides: 13. This CDR3 contains 17 residues. Here the CDR3 reads CSVEDTAGGPALYEQFF. The CDR3 DNA reads as TGCAGCGTTGAAGACACAGCGGGAGGGCCCGCTCTATATGAGCAGTTCTTC.